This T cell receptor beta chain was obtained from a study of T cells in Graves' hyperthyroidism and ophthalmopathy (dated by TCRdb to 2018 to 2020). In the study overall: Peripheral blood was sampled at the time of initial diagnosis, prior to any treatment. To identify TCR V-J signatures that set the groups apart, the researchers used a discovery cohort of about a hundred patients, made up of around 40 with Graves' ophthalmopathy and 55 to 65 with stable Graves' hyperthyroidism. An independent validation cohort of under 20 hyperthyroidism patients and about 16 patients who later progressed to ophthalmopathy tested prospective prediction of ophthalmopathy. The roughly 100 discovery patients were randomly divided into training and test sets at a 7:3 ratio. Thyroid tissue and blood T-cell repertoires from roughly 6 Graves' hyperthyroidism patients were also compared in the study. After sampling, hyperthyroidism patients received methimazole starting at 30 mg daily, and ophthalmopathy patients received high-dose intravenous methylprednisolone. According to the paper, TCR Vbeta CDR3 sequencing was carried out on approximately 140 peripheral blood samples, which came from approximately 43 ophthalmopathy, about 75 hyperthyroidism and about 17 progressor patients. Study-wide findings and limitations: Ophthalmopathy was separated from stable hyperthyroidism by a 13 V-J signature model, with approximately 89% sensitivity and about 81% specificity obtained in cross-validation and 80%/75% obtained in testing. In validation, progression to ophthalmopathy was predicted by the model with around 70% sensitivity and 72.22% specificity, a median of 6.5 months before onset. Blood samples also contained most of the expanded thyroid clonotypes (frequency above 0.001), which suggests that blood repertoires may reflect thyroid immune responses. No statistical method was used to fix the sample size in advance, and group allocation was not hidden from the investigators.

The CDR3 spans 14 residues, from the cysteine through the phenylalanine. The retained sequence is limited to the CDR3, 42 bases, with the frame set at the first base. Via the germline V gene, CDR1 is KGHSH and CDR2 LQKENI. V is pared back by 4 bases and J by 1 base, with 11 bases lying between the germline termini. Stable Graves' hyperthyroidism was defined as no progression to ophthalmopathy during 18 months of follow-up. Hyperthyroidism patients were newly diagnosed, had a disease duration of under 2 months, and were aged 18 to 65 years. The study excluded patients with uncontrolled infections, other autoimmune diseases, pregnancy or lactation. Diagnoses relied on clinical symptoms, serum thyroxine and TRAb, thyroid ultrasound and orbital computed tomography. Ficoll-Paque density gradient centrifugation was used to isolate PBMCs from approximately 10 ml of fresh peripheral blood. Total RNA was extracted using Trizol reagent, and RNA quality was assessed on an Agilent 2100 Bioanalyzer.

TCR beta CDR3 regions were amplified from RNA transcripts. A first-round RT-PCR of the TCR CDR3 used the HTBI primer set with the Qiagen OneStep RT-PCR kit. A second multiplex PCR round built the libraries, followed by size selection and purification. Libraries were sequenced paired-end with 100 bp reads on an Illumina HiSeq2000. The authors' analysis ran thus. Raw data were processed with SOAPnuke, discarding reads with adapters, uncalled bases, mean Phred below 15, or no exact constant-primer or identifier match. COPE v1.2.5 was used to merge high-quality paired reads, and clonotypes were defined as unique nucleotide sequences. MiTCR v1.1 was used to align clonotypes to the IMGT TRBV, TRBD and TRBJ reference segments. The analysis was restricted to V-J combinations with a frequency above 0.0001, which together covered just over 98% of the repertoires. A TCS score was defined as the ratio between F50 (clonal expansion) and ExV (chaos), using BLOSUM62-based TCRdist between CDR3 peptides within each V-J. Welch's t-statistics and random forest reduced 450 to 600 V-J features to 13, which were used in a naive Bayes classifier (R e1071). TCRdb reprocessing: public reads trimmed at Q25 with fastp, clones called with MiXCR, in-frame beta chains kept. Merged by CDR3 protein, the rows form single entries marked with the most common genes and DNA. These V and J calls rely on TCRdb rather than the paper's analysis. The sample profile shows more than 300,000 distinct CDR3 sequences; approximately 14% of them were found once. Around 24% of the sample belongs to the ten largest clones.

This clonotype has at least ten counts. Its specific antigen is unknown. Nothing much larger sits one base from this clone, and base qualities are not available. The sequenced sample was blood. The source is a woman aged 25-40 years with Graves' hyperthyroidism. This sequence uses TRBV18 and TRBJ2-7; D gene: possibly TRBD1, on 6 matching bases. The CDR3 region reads CASSHGQSSYEQYF. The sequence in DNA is TGTGCCAGCTCACATGGACAGTCTTCCTACGAGCAGTACTTC.